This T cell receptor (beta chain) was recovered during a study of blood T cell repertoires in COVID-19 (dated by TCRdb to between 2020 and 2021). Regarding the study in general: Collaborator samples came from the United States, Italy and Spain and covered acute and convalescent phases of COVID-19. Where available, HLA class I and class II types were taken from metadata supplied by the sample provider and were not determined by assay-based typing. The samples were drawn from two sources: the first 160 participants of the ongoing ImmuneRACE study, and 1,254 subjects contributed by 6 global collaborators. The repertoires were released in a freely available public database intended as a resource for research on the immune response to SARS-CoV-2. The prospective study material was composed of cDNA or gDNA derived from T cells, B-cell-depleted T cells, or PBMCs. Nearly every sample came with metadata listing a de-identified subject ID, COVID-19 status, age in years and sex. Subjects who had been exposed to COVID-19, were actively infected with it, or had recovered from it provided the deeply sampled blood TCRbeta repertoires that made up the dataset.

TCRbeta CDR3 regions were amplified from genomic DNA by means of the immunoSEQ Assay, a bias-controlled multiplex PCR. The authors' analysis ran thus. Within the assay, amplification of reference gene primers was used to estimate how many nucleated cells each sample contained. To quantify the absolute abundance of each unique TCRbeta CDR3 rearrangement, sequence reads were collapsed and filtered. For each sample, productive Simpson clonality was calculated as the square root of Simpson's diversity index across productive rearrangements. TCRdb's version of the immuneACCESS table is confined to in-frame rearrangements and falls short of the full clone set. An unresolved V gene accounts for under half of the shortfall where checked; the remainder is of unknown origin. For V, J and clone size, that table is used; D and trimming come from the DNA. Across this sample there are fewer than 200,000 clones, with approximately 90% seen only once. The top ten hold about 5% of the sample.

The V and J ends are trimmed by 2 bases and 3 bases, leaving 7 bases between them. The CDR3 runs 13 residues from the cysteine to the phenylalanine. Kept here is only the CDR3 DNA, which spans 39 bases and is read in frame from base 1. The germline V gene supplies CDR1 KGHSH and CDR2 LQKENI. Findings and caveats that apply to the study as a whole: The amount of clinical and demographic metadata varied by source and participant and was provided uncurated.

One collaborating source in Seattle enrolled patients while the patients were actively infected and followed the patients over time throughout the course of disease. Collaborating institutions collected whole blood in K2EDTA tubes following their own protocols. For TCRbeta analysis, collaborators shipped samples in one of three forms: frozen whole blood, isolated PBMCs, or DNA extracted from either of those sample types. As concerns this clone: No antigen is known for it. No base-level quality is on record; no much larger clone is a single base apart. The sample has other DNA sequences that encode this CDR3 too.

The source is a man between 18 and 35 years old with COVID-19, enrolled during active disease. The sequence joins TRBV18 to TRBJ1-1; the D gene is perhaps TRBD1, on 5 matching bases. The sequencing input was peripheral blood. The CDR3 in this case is CASSPGGDTEAFF. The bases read TGTGCCAGCTCACCAGGAGGGGACACTGAAGCTTTCTTT.